These T cell receptor beta chains were read from a single sample in a study of T cells in Graves' hyperthyroidism and ophthalmopathy. TCRdb called the multiplex PCR reads again in MiXCR, with one record for every CDR3 protein. The table has 530,000 or so distinct CDR3 sequences, around 46% seen once; the top ten hold around 7.7%. The specimen was peripheral blood or thyroid tissue (not recorded which). These receptors all stem from a woman aged 18-29 years with Graves' hyperthyroidism. The CDR3 runs from the conserved cysteine through the conserved F or W. A D gene is named only where the DNA matches it firmly. Clone size is shown for a subset of rows, as once, few, many or a class of expanded clone.

clone size	J gene	D gene	V gene	CDR3 protein	CDR3 DNA
-	TRBJ2-1	-	TRBV7-2	CASSLLSRGYNEQFF	TGTGCCAGCAGCTTACTGTCTAGAGGGTACAATGAGCAGTTCTTC
many	TRBJ1-5	-	TRBV5-1	CASSLEGPQPQHF	TGCGCCAGCAGCTTGGAGGGGCCGCAGCCCCAGCATTTT
many	TRBJ1-5	-	TRBV24-1	CATSDPGTPNQPQHF	TGTGCCACCAGTGATCCCGGGACGCCCAATCAGCCCCAGCATTTT
many	TRBJ2-7	TRBD2	TRBV20-1	CSAVAGEHFGQYF	TGCAGTGCTGTAGCGGGAGAGCACTTTGGGCAGTACTTC
-	TRBJ2-2	TRBD2	TRBV7-2	CASSPWLAGDDTGELFF	TGTGCCAGCTCACCCTGGTTGGCGGGAGACGACACCGGGGAGCTGTTTTTT
-	TRBJ2-1	-	TRBV20-1	CSARRRAGRNEQFF	TGCAGTGCTAGGAGGAGGGCCGGTCGAAATGAGCAGTTCTTC
few	TRBJ2-7	TRBD2	TRBV6-1	CASNPGLAGIYEQYF	TGTGCCAGCAATCCCGGACTAGCGGGAATCTACGAGCAGTACTTC
many	TRBJ2-7	TRBD2	TRBV7-8	CASTLAGGSRLGEQYF	TGTGCCAGCACCTTAGCGGGCGGGAGTCGCTTAGGCGAGCAGTACTTC
many	TRBJ2-5	-	TRBV29-1	CSVIGREQETQYF	TGCAGCGTTATTGGTCGAGAGCAAGAGACCCAGTACTTC
many	TRBJ1-2	-	TRBV12-3/TRBV12-4	CASSFSTAPRGYTF	TGTGCCAGCAGTTTCTCTACTGCGCCCCGCGGCTACACCTTC
many	TRBJ2-7	TRBD2	TRBV19	CASSPPGLAAHEQYF	TGTGCCAGTAGCCCCCCGGGACTAGCGGCCCACGAGCAGTACTTC
-	TRBJ1-5	-	TRBV5-4	CVSSRYPGNNQPQHF	TGTGTCAGCAGCAGATACCCGGGGAACAATCAGCCCCAGCATTTT
-	TRBJ2-7	-	TRBV4-3	CAGSLSSASGEQYF	TGCGCCGGCAGCTTGTCCAGCGCTAGTGGCGAGCAGTACTTC
-	TRBJ1-2	TRBD1	TRBV24-1	CATSDFGDRGYTF	TGTGCCACCAGTGATTTTGGGGACAGGGGATACACCTTC
few	TRBJ2-3	-	TRBV7-3	CASSLDRDTQYF	TGTGCCAGCAGCCTCGACCGGGATACGCAGTATTTT
-	TRBJ1-1	TRBD1	TRBV10-3	CAMNPDREGGQMDTEAFF	TGTGCCATGAACCCGGACAGGGAGGGCGGGCAGATGGACACTGAAGCTTTCTTT
-	TRBJ2-7	-	TRBV20-1	CSARDTSFNEQYF	TGCAGTGCTAGGGATACGAGTTTTAATGAGCAGTACTTC
-	TRBJ1-1	TRBD1	TRBV7-3	CASSPGTGTNMNTEAFF	TGTGCCAGCTCACCCGGGACAGGGACCAACATGAACACTGAAGCTTTCTTT
-	TRBJ1-6	TRBD1	TRBV20-1	CSADRDTYNSPLHF	TGCAGTGCTGACAGGGACACCTATAATTCACCCCTCCACTTT
-	TRBJ2-7	TRBD1	TRBV29-1	CSVRAGGDYEQYF	TGCAGCGTTAGGGCAGGGGGAGACTACGAGCAGTACTTC
many	TRBJ2-5	-	TRBV12-5	CASGLLNSAQYF	TGTGCTAGTGGTCTCCTCAATAGCGCCCAGTACTTC
many	TRBJ1-4	-	TRBV20-1	CSARRDVATNEKLFF	TGCAGTGCTAGAAGAGACGTAGCAACTAATGAAAAACTGTTTTTT
-	TRBJ2-5	TRBD1	TRBV5-6	CASSSLRDRGNRGETQYF	TGTGCCAGCAGCTCGTTACGGGACAGGGGGAACCGCGGGGAGACCCAGTACTTC
-	TRBJ1-2	-	TRBV7-9	CASSARGDGNYGYTF	TGTGCCAGCAGCGCCCGAGGGGATGGGAACTATGGCTACACCTTC
-	TRBJ2-3	TRBD2	TRBV2	CASTRLAGYTDTQYF	TGTGCCAGCACACGACTAGCGGGGTACACAGATACGCAGTATTTT
few	TRBJ2-7	-	TRBV3-1	CASRPGPGPEQYF	TGTGCCAGCAGACCCGGCCCCGGGCCCGAGCAGTACTTC
few	TRBJ1-4	-	TRBV20-1	CSARRGGNNEKLFF	TGCAGTGCTAGAAGGGGAGGTAATAATGAAAAACTGTTTTTT
-	TRBJ2-6	-	TRBV7-3	CASSFRGSANVLTF	TGTGCCAGCAGCTTTAGGGGCAGTGCCAACGTCCTGACTTTC
-	TRBJ1-1	-	TRBV27	CASTPLLGNTEAFF	TGTGCCAGCACTCCCCTCTTGGGGAACACTGAAGCTTTCTTT
many	TRBJ2-7	-	TRBV5-8	CASSLGGVTYEQYF	TGTGCCAGCAGCTTGGGGGGGGTAACCTACGAGCAGTACTTC
few	TRBJ2-2	-	TRBV27	CASRAGMNTGELFF	TGTGCCAGCAGGGCGGGGATGAACACCGGGGAGCTGTTTTTT
few	TRBJ1-1	-	TRBV30	CAWSVLGRGNTEAFF	TGTGCCTGGAGTGTATTGGGTCGGGGGAACACTGAAGCTTTCTTT
-	TRBJ1-4	-	TRBV29-1	CSVEGSSGKLFF	TGCAGCGTTGAGGGAAGTTCTGGAAAACTGTTTTTT
-	TRBJ1-2	-	TRBV29-1	CSGGGGSGTYTF	TGCAGCGGGGGTGGGGGATCGGGGACGTACACCTTC
many	TRBJ1-1	TRBD1	TRBV20-1	CSAGRPTGWNTEAFF	TGCAGTGCTGGCCGCCCGACAGGGTGGAACACTGAAGCTTTCTTT
-	TRBJ2-5	TRBD2	TRBV2	CASSEAQAGGAVTQYF	TGTGCCAGCAGTGAAGCGCAGGCGGGGGGCGCAGTGACCCAGTACTTC
-	TRBJ2-3	TRBD1	TRBV7-8	CASRTGGPTDTQYF	TGTGCCAGTAGGACAGGGGGACCCACAGATACGCAGTATTTT
-	TRBJ2-7	TRBD2	TRBV29-1	CGGGLAGGNEQYF	TGCGGGGGCGGACTAGCGGGAGGTAACGAGCAGTACTTC
many	TRBJ1-6	-	TRBV11-2	CASSATGLSPLHF	TGTGCCAGCAGCGCCACAGGGCTTTCACCCCTCCACTTT
once	TRBJ2-7	TRBD1	TRBV7-3	CASSLDRVSPDEQYF	TGTGCCAGCAGCTTAGACAGGGTGAGCCCCGACGAGCAGTACTTC